One and the same sample provided the 13 T cell receptor beta chains below, sequenced in a study of T cell responses to AZD1222 COVID-19 vaccine. This table comes from immunoSEQ multiplex PCR, and its TCRdb copy is limited to in-frame clones, with some not included. The table records about 100,000 clones, about 90% of them present only once. Sequencing was performed on peripheral blood, taken on day 0 of AZD1222 vaccination. The source is an adult in good health.

The rearrangement links TRBV28 to TRBJ2-7; D tentatively fits TRBD1 or TRBD2 (5 bases each). V was shortened by 4 bases and J by 0 bases, with 16 bases between the two germline ends. Germline V gene data show CDR1 as MDHEN and CDR2 as SYDVKM. CDR3 length equals 16 residues. The CDR3 region is CASSSVPGPDSYEQYF. The CDR3 DNA reads TGTGCCAGCAGTTCTGTACCGGGACCGGACTCCTACGAGCAGTACTTC. The full variable domain, its missing parts supplied by reference TRBV28 and TRBJ2-7, is DVKVTQSSRYLVKRTGEKVFLECVQDMDHENMFWYRQDPGLGLRLIYFSYDVKMKEKGDIPEGYSVSREKKERFSLILESASTNQTSMYLCASSSVPGPDSYEQYFGPGTRLTVT.

J is TRBJ1-2 and V is TRBV7-2, with D possibly matching TRBD1 (5 bases). Germline V lookup: CDR1 SGHTA, CDR2 FQGNSA. This CDR3 contains 13 residues. Trimming shortened V by 2 bases and J by 7 bases, and 11 bases separated the two germline ends. The CDR3 coding sequence is TGTGCCAGCAGCTTATCCCCGACAGCTGGCTACACCTTC. Translated, it gives CASSLSPTAGYTF.

The V gene is TRBV7-3, the J gene TRBJ2-2, with D hard to call. The V and J ends lost 2 bases and 1 base respectively, with 5 bases between them. Germline V CDR1 and CDR2: SGHTA, FQGTGA. The CDR3 extends over 14 amino acids. CDR3 in DNA: TGTGCCAGCAGCTTACTCCAGAACACCGGGGAGCTGTTTTTT. It translates to CASSLLQNTGELFF. Drawing the rest from reference TRBV7-3 and TRBJ2-2, the complete variable domain is GAGVSQTPSNKVTEKGKYVELRCDPISGHTALYWYRQSLGQGPEFLIYFQGTGAADDSGLPNDRFFAVRPEGSVSTLKIQRTERGDSAVYLCASSLLQNTGELFFGEGSRLTVL.

This chain connects TRBV4-2 to TRBJ1-1, with D hard to call. Germline V gene data show CDR1 as LGHNA and CDR2 as YNFKEQ. The CDR3 has 17 residues. The V gene lost 0 bases and the J gene lost 1 base, with 15 bases spanning the gap. CDR3 in DNA: TGTGCCAGCAGCCAAGATTTGCGAGGACTCAAGAACACTGAAGCTTTCTTT. Its translation is CASSQDLRGLKNTEAFF.

The chain recombines TRBV7-9 with TRBJ2-7; D is unresolved. This CDR3 is built from 12 residues. The V gene lost 2 bases and the J gene lost 4 bases, with 6 bases spanning the gap. Germline CDR1 and CDR2: SEHNR and FQNEAQ (reference sequence). Here the CDR3 reads CASSLSTYEQYF. DNA for the CDR3: TGTGCCAGCAGCTTATCCACATACGAGCAGTACTTC.

The chain is built from TRBV14 and TRBJ1-2; no clear D. The CDR3 totals 13 residues. V was clipped by 0 bases and J by 4 bases, with 6 bases between them. Germline-derived CDR1 and CDR2 are SGHDN and FVKESK. In DNA form, the CDR3 reads TGTGCCAGCAGCCAAGAAGGGTCCTATGGCTACACCTTC. Translation: CASSQEGSYGYTF.

The genes are TRBV3-1 (or the pseudogene TRBV3-2) and TRBJ1-6, with 8 nucleotides matching TRBD1. Germline trimming cut 5 bases from V and 6 bases from J; bases unmatched to any gene: 3. Germline CDR1 is LGHDT and CDR2 is YNNKEL (reference sequence). The CDR3 covers 14 residues. The CDR3 nucleotides are TGTGCCAGCAGCAACAGGGGGACTAATTCACCCCTCCACTTT. Amino acids: CASSNRGTNSPLHF.

The gene calls are TRBV30 and TRBJ2-5; 8 positions agree with TRBD1. The CDR3 is made up of 15 amino acids. Germline assignment: CDR1 GTSNPN and CDR2 SVGIG (reference sequence). V trimming: 0 bases; J trimming: 4 bases; junction bases outside the gene matches: 7. The CDR3 region is CAWSVVGQGRETQYF. CDR3 nucleotide sequence: TGTGCCTGGAGTGTAGTAGGACAGGGCAGAGAGACCCAGTACTTC.

The V call is TRBV19, the J call TRBJ1-1; D may be TRBD1 (6 bases). CDR3 length: 13 amino acids. Between the trimmed V and J ends, which lost 9 bases and 5 bases, there was a span of 16 bases. In germline, CDR1 is LNHDA, CDR2 SQIVND (reference sequence). The CDR3 sequence is CASFYRVGTEAFF. The CDR3 DNA sequence: TGTGCCAGCTTCTACAGGGTGGGGACTGAAGCTTTCTTT.

V usage is TRBV27 and J usage is TRBJ2-1, with 7 positions matching TRBD1. There are 15 residues in the CDR3. Germline V gives CDR1 MNHEY, CDR2 SMNVEV (reference sequence). V was pared by 1 base and J by 6 bases, with 6 bases of the junction left unmatched. For the CDR3, the DNA is TGTGCCAGCAGTTTATACCAACAGGGGCCCAATGAGCAGTTCTTC. It translates to CASSLYQQGPNEQFF.

This rearrangement joins TRBV3-1 (or the pseudogene TRBV3-2) to TRBJ2-2, with 9 bases lining up with TRBD2. The J segment lost 6 bases and the V segment lost 1 base, leaving 12 bases of the junction unmatched. The CDR3 runs 18 residues. The germline CDR1 and CDR2 sequences are LGHDT and YNNKEL (reference sequence). The CDR3 sequence is CASSQGVALAGFAGELFF. In DNA form, the CDR3 reads TGTGCCAGCAGCCAAGGGGTGGCACTAGCGGGCTTTGCCGGGGAGCTGTTTTTT.

The chain carries TRBV19 and TRBJ2-3; D remains unclear. CDR3 length: 13 residues. Trimming removed 3 bases from V and 2 bases from J, with 6 bases in between. Germline V gene sequence: CDR1 LNHDA, CDR2 SQIVND (reference sequence). CDR3 region: CASSIGITDTQYF. The CDR3 region has the DNA TGTGCCAGTAGTATTGGGATCACAGATACGCAGTATTTT. Drawing the rest from reference TRBV19 and TRBJ2-3, the complete variable domain is DGGITQSPKYLFRKEGQNVTLSCEQNLNHDAMYWYRQDPGQGLRLIYYSQIVNDFQKGDIAEGYSVSREKKESFPLTVTSAQKNPTAFYLCASSIGITDTQYFGPGTRLTVL.

The CDR3 DNA follows: TGTGCCAGCTCACCGGCCGGGACAGGGGTGACCGGGGAGCTGTTTTTT. Protein product: CASSPAGTGVTGELFF. The chain employs TRBV18 and TRBJ2-2; 10 nucleotides agree with TRBD1. Trimming at V came to 3 bases and at J to 5 bases, leaving 6 bases not matched to a gene. Germline assignment: CDR1 KGHSH and CDR2 LQKENI. CDR3 size: 16 residues.